The clone carrying this T cell receptor (beta chain) was recorded at least ten times. These data belong to a study of response to subunit inactivated influenza vaccine. MiXCR was run by TCRdb on the RT-PCR reads, yielding one entry per CDR3 protein. The sample shows approximately 570,000 distinct CDR3 sequences, approximately 7.7% of them seen only once. The V end lost 2 bases, the J end lost 1 base, and 9 bases lay between the germline ends. This CDR3 has 15 residues. The source material was PBMCs from blood, sampled roughly 24 months after vaccination. The TCR originated in a man in his fifties or sixties who received an inactivated influenza vaccine. The J gene is TRBJ1-3, the V gene TRBV12-3 or TRBV12-4; D gene uncertain. The CDR3 protein is CASSLLSDSGNTIYF. As DNA, the CDR3 is TGTGCCAGCAGTTTATTGTCCGATTCTGGAAACACCATATATTTT.